Shown below are 32 T cell receptor beta chains from a single sample sequenced in a study of beta chain features in type 1 diabetes. Investigators reverse transcribed all isolated RNA, so they sequenced expressed TCRB transcripts. Sequencing was performed with immunoSEQ multiplex PCR; in TCRdb, only in-frame clones are kept and a portion is missing. The repertoire holds some 150,000 clones, with 10% as singletons. Input material: naive CD4+ T cells from blood. All receptors derive from a man aged 18 to 30 in good health.

Here the CDR3 reads CASSSIGGYTF. Written as DNA, the CDR3 is TGTGCCAGTAGTTCAATCGGTGGCTACACCTTC. The rearrangement uses TRBV6-1 and TRBJ1-2; no clear D gene. V lost 9 bases and J 7 bases, leaving 12 bases between the germline ends. This CDR3 contains 11 residues. Germline assignment: CDR1 MNHNS and CDR2 SASEGT.

The rearrangement uses TRBV14 and TRBJ2-1; TRBD1 agrees at 12 bases. The J segment lost 6 bases and the V segment lost 2 bases, leaving 11 bases of the junction unmatched. The CDR3 length is 18 residues. Germline loops: CDR1 SGHDN, CDR2 FVKESK. Written as DNA, the CDR3 is TGTGCCAGCAGCCAACTCTTCGCCCGGGACAGGGGGCTCAATGAGCAGTTCTTC. Protein product: CASSQLFARDRGLNEQFF.

This clone was counted between two and nine times. The chain joins TRBV28 to TRBJ1-6, with D possibly TRBD1 on 6 matching bases. CDR3 length: 14 residues. The germline V gene encodes CDR1 MDHEN and CDR2 SYDVKM. V was cut by 7 bases and J by 7 bases, with 14 bases left in between. The CDR3 here is CASMEGGRNSPLHF. The DNA of the CDR3 is TGTGCCAGCATGGAGGGGGGGCGGAATTCACCCCTCCACTTT. Using reference TRBV28 and TRBJ1-6 for the parts outside the CDR3, the full variable domain is DVKVTQSSRYLVKRTGEKVFLECVQDMDHENMFWYRQDPGLGLRLIYFSYDVKMKEKGDIPEGYSVSREKKERFSLILESASTNQTSMYLCASMEGGRNSPLHFGNGTRLTVT.

There are a few counts of this clone. The gene calls are TRBV18 and TRBJ1-5; possible D gene TRBD1, 6 bases. Germline loops: CDR1 KGHSH, CDR2 LQKENI. V lost 4 bases and J 3 bases, leaving 13 bases between the germline ends. The CDR3 consists of 15 residues. The CDR3 coding sequence is TGTGCCAGCTCACTGGGACAAGACAACAATCAGCCCCAGCATTTT. Translation: CASSLGQDNNQPQHF.

V usage is TRBV2 and J usage is TRBJ2-7, with a tentative D call TRBD1 (6 bases). The CDR3 runs to 15 residues. CDR1 SNHLY and CDR2 FYNNEI come from the germline V gene. Trimming left V 6 bases short and J 4 bases short, with 19 bases between. This CDR3 reads CASRRVQGRSYEQYF. For the CDR3, the DNA is TGTGCCAGCAGAAGAGTGCAGGGGCGCTCTTACGAGCAGTACTTC.

The J gene is TRBJ2-1, the V gene TRBV2; D possibly corresponds to TRBD2 (6 bases). The CDR3 contains 14 residues. CDR1 SNHLY and CDR2 FYNNEI come from the germline V gene. Trimming pared 1 base from V and 2 bases from J, leaving 6 bases between. The DNA of the CDR3 is TGTGCCAGCAGTGAAGGGGGGGCCTACAATGAGCAGTTCTTC. Protein: CASSEGGAYNEQFF.

This clone was seen repeatedly, ten times or more. This sequence joins TRBV4-2 and TRBJ1-2, with D possibly being TRBD1 (5 bases). The CDR3 loop spans 14 amino acids. V shed 0 bases and J shed 8 bases, with 13 bases lying between them. Germline V gene data show CDR1 as LGHNA and CDR2 as YNFKEQ. The CDR3 nucleotides read TGTGCCAGCAGCCAAGACTTAGGGCAGGGAGGCTACACCTTC. This sequence encodes CASSQDLGQGGYTF.

This chain connects TRBV5-1 to TRBJ2-5, with 9 bases fitting TRBD1. CDR1 SGHRS and CDR2 YFSETQ come from the germline V gene. This CDR3 is built from 14 residues. The junction had 6 bases not matched to a gene; V was cut back by 4 bases and J by 5 bases. The CDR3 loop is CASSLGQGMETQYF. The DNA for the CDR3 is TGCGCCAGCAGCCTAGGACAGGGGATGGAGACCCAGTACTTC.

In DNA form, the CDR3 reads TGTGCAAGTCGCATTGACAGGGGGCAAGAATACGAGCAGTACTTC. Translated: CASRIDRGQEYEQYF. The chain recombines TRBV12-2 with TRBJ2-7; TRBD1, the table's D call, was not compared with the DNA. TRBV12-2 is shown as a pseudogene. This CDR3 comprises 15 residues.

This clone has only a few counts. The chain couples TRBV30 to TRBJ1-2; D is uncertain. Trimming stripped 1 base from V and 0 bases from J, with 9 bases between. The germline V gene has CDR1 GTSNPN and CDR2 SVGIG (reference sequence). The CDR3 spans 14 residues. CDR3 protein: CAWSDDITNYGYTF. The CDR3 DNA sequence: TGTGCCTGGAGTGACGACATAACTAACTATGGCTACACCTTC.

This clone was seen a handful of times. V usage is TRBV6-5 and J usage is TRBJ1-2; TRBD1 matches 11 bases. CDR1 MNHEY and CDR2 SVGAGI come from the germline V gene. The CDR3 is made up of 16 amino acids. Trimming cost V 0 bases and J 4 bases; bases outside gene matches: 4. CDR3 residues: CASSYSGTGGAYGYTF. As DNA, the CDR3 is TGTGCCAGCAGTTACTCAGGGACAGGGGGTGCCTATGGCTACACCTTC.

J is TRBJ2-7 and V is TRBV5-6; 9 bases match TRBD1. The germline V gene encodes CDR1 SGHDT and CDR2 YYEEEE. The CDR3 is 16 residues long. V shed 2 bases and J 2 bases; nucleotides not matched to a gene: 8. Here the CDR3 DNA reads TGTGCCAGCAGCTTCTTACCGGGACAGGGAACCTACGAGCAGTACTTC. This gives the protein CASSFLPGQGTYEQYF.

The rearrangement links TRBV11-2 to TRBJ2-5; TRBD2 might be the D (6 bases). The CDR3 covers 14 residues. Germline V gene sequence: CDR1 SGHAT, CDR2 FQNNGV. Trimming removed 4 bases at V and 0 bases at J, with 9 bases between. CDR3 sequence: CASSYRDYQETQYF. CDR3 nucleotides: TGTGCCAGCAGCTACCGGGACTACCAAGAGACCCAGTACTTC.

This clone was found a few times. The rearrangement uses TRBV7-2 and TRBJ2-7, with 11 bases aligning to TRBD2. V shed 5 bases and J 0 bases; nucleotides not matched to a gene: 9. Looked up from germline, CDR1 is SGHTA and CDR2 is FQGNSA. CDR3 length: 17 amino acids. The CDR3 here is CASSRKGGTSGSYEQYF. The CDR3 nucleotides are TGTGCCAGCAGCCGCAAAGGAGGGACTAGCGGCTCCTACGAGCAGTACTTC.

J is TRBJ1-6 and V is TRBV5-5; tentative D call: TRBD1 (6 bases). The CDR3 covers 14 residues. Germline-derived CDR1 and CDR2 are SGHKS and YYEKEE (reference sequence). Trimming took 1 base from V and 6 from J, leaving 8 bases between them. Written as DNA, the CDR3 is TGTGCCAGCAGCTTGCCGGACAGTAATTCACCCCTCCACTTT. It yields the protein CASSLPDSNSPLHF.

V gene TRBV10-3 combines with J gene TRBJ1-2; 9 bases line up with TRBD1. The J segment lost 2 bases and the V segment lost 6 bases, leaving 4 bases of the junction unmatched. Germline V gene sequence: CDR1 ENHRY, CDR2 SYGVKD. There are 14 residues in the CDR3. The CDR3 nucleotides are TGTGCCATCAGGGGGACAGGGTTAAACTATGGCTACACCTTC. It yields the protein CAIRGTGLNYGYTF.

This clone was seen more than once but under ten times. The chain combines TRBV28 with TRBJ1-2, with D perhaps matching TRBD1 (6 bases). Germline CDR1 and CDR2: MDHEN and SYDVKM. This CDR3 has 15 amino acids. The V end lost 6 bases, the J end lost 8 bases, and 22 bases lay between the germline ends. The CDR3 spells CASSSAGGRGWGYTF. The DNA for the CDR3 is TGTGCCAGCAGCTCAGCGGGGGGCAGGGGTTGGGGCTACACCTTC.

J is TRBJ2-1 and V is TRBV5-6; tentative D call: TRBD1 (6 bases). The CDR3 length is 15 residues. With 0 bases removed from V and 7 bases from J, the gap between germline ends came to 14 bases. Germline loops: CDR1 SGHDT, CDR2 YYEEEE. CDR3 coding DNA: TGTGCCAGCAGCTTGGGCATTGGGGGCCGAAATGAGCAGTTCTTC. It specifies CASSLGIGGRNEQFF.

The chain combines TRBV7-2 with TRBJ1-2; D remains unclear. V shed 4 bases and J shed 4 bases, with 13 bases lying between them. The CDR3 sequence is 14 residues long. Germline V gene sequence: CDR1 SGHTA, CDR2 FQGNSA. The chain's CDR3 is CASSSLGTTYGYTF. The CDR3 nucleotides are TGTGCCAGCAGCTCCCTGGGCACGACCTATGGCTACACCTTC.

The chain joins TRBV7-2 to TRBJ1-2; maybe TRBD1 (6 bases). The CDR3 is 16 amino acids. Trimming shortened V by 5 bases and J by 2 bases, and 18 bases separated the two germline ends. Germline CDR1 is SGHTA and CDR2 is FQGNSA. The CDR3 DNA follows: TGTGCCAGCAGCACCCCGGGGGGGCAGGGGAACTATGGCTACACCTTC. Translating it yields CASSTPGGQGNYGYTF. Full variable domain (remainder filled in from reference TRBV7-2 and TRBJ1-2): GAGVSQSPSNKVTEKGKDVELRCDPISGHTALYWYRQSLGQGLEFLIYFQGNSAPDKSGLPSDRFSAERTGGSVSTLTIQRTQQEDSAVYLCASSTPGGQGNYGYTFGSGTRLTVV.

This sequence joins TRBV6-5 and TRBJ2-7; TRBD1 is a possible D gene (6 bases). Per the germline V gene, CDR1 is MNHEY and CDR2 is SVGAGI. V lost 2 bases, J lost 1 base, and 9 bases lay in between. The CDR3 is 14 residues long. CDR3 nucleotides: TGTGCCAGCAGTTACCAGGGGCGATCCTACGAGCAGTACTTC. Its translation: CASSYQGRSYEQYF.

V usage is TRBV19 and J usage is TRBJ2-2; 11 nucleotides line up with TRBD1. Germline CDR1 LNHDA, CDR2 SQIVND (reference sequence). Trimming took 5 bases from V and 7 from J; bases not matched to a gene: 9. CDR3 size: 16 residues. CDR3 nucleotide sequence: TGTGCCAGTAGTCCATGGGGACAGGGGGAACACGGGGAGCTGTTTTTT. Amino acids: CASSPWGQGEHGELFF.

This clone was observed a few times. The rearrangement links TRBV4-3 to TRBJ1-2; D call uncertain. CDR1 and CDR2 from the germline V gene are LGHNA and YSLEER. This CDR3 comprises 14 residues. V lost 0 bases, J lost 4 bases, and 9 bases lay in between. Written as DNA, the CDR3 is TGCGCCAGCAGCCAAGATAACTTAAGCTATGGCTACACCTTC. Translation gives CASSQDNLSYGYTF.

This clone was observed at least ten times. This rearrangement joins TRBV18 to TRBJ2-4, with no clear D. This CDR3 has 15 amino acids. V shed 0 bases and J shed 0 bases, with 6 bases lying between them. The germline CDR1 and CDR2 sequences are KGHSH and LQKENI. CDR3 amino acids: CASSPPSGAKNIQYF. Here the CDR3 DNA reads TGTGCCAGCTCACCACCGTCGGGAGCCAAAAACATTCAGTACTTC.

The V gene is TRBV19, the J gene TRBJ1-5, with a weak D call TRBD1 (6 bases). CDR3 length: 14 amino acids. Germline V gene data show CDR1 as LNHDA and CDR2 as SQIVND (reference sequence). V shed 4 bases and J shed 6 bases, with 13 bases lying between them. The chain's CDR3 is CASSTSRQAQPQHF. As DNA, the CDR3 is TGTGCCAGTAGTACCTCCCGACAGGCTCAGCCCCAGCATTTT.

As for this clone: Likely a read error: the CDR3 ends without its conserved phenylalanine or tryptophan. DNA of the CDR3: TGTGCCAGCAGCCCACGAGAGGGACAGGGGACCTACGAGCAGTACCTC. This encodes CASSPREGQGTYEQYL. The V call is TRBV9, the J call TRBJ2-7, with 10 nucleotides matching TRBD1. V was pared by 4 bases and J by 2 bases, with 9 bases of the junction left unmatched. CDR3 size: 16 residues. Germline assignment: CDR1 SGDLS and CDR2 YYNGEE.

The gene calls are TRBV29-1 and TRBJ2-7, with TRBD2 identical over 8 bases. Germline V gives CDR1 SQVTM, CDR2 ANQGSEA. Trimming cost V 0 bases and J 9 bases; bases outside gene matches: 13. This CDR3 spans 15 amino acids. The CDR3 bases are TGCAGCGTTGAAGATCTCCGCGGGGGGTCAGCTCGGCAGTACTTC. Its protein is CSVEDLRGGSARQYF.

The genes are TRBV2 and TRBJ2-1, with TRBD1 matching 12 bases. The CDR3 spans 15 residues. Germline assignment: CDR1 SNHLY and CDR2 FYNNEI. The V and J ends lost 8 bases and 6 bases, in that order; junction bases with no gene match: 8. In nucleotides, the CDR3 is TGTGCCAGCGGGGGACAGGGGGCAATTGGCAATGAGCAGTTCTTC. Its translation: CASGGQGAIGNEQFF.

The chain employs TRBV15 and TRBJ2-2, with 7 positions matching TRBD2. The CDR3 has 15 amino acids. Germline V gene sequence: CDR1 LNHNV, CDR2 YYDKDF (reference sequence). With V trimmed by 1 base and J by 1 base, 0 bases remained unmatched. The DNA of the CDR3 is TGTGCCACCAGCAGAGGGGGGGGGAACACCGGGGAGCTGTTTTTT. Translation gives CATSRGGGNTGELFF. Based on the CDR3 plus reference TRBV15 and TRBJ2-2, the full variable domain is DAMVIQNPRYQVTQFGKPVTLSCSQTLNHNVMYWYQQKSSQAPKLLFHYYDKDFNNEADTPDNFQSRRPNTSFCFLDIRSPGLGDTAMYLCATSRGGGNTGELFFGEGSRLTVL.

The chain links TRBV11-2 to TRBJ2-3; TRBD2 aligns across 12 bases. After removal of 2 bases from V and 2 bases from J, the junction contained 8 bases not matched to a gene. Germline V gene data show CDR1 as SGHAT and CDR2 as FQNNGV. CDR3 length: 18 amino acids. The DNA for the CDR3 is TGTGCCAGCAGCTTAAACTCTGGACTAGCGGGGTCCACAGATACGCAGTATTTT. Its protein is CASSLNSGLAGSTDTQYF.

This clone turned up a few times. This chain connects TRBV6-6 to TRBJ2-3, with no clear D. The CDR3 totals 12 residues. CDR1 and CDR2 from the germline V gene are MNHNY and SVGAGI (reference sequence). V shed 4 bases and J shed 2 bases, with 4 bases lying between them. The CDR3 reads CASSSYTDTQYF. The DNA for the CDR3 is TGTGCCAGCAGTTCCTACACAGATACGCAGTATTTT.

This clone was found a few times. CDR3 sequence: CAWSSGSGELFF. The CDR3 DNA follows: TGTGCCTGGAGTTCAGGGTCTGGGGAGCTGTTTTTT. The J gene is TRBJ2-2, the V gene TRBV30, with a tentative D call TRBD1 (5 bases). The germline gives CDR1 GTSNPN, CDR2 SVGIG (reference sequence). The CDR3 contains 12 residues. V lost 2 bases to trimming and J lost 8 bases, with 9 bases between them.